This TCR beta chain is from a study of preoperative IRX-2 immunotherapy in early breast cancer. Assay used: immunoSEQ multiplex PCR; TCRdb lists only in-frame clones, some missing. The data contain 43,000 or so clones, approximately 94% of them seen just once; the ten biggest clones take up 1.5% to 2%. V lost 4 bases to trimming and J lost 3 bases, with 10 bases between them. Germline V lookup: CDR1 SGHTA, CDR2 FQGTGA. The CDR3 has 15 amino acids. Only one count was recorded for this clone. Treatment of the sample: preoperative locoregional IRX-2 cytokine immunotherapy. The receptor was derived from a human donor with breast cancer. Sample: tumor tissue, taken after IRX-2 immunotherapy. The V call is TRBV7-3, the J call TRBJ1-6; a possible D gene is TRBD1 (6 bases). The DNA of the CDR3 is TGTGCCAGCAGCTCCTCCAGGGGCTATAATTCACCCCTCCACTTT. Translating gives CASSSSRGYNSPLHF.